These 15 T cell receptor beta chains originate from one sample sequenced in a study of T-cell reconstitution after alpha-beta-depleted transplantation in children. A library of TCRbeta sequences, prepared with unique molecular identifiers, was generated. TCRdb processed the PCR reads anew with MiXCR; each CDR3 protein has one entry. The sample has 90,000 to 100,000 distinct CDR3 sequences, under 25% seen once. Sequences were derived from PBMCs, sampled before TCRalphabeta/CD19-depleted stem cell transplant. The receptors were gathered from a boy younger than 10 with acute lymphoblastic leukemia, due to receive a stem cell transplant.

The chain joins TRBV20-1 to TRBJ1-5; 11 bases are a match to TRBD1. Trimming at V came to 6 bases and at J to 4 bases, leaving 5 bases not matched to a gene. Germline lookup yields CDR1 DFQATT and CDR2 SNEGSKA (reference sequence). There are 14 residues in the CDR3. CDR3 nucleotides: TGCAGTGCGGGGGGACAGGGGGTGAATCAGCCCCAGCATTTT. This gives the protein CSAGGQGVNQPQHF.

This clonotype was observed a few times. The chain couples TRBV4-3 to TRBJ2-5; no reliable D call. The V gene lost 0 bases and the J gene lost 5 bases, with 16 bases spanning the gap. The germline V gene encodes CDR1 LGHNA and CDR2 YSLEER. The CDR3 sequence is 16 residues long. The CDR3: CASSQDLGHSVETQYF. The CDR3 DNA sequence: TGCGCCAGCAGCCAAGATCTAGGGCATTCGGTGGAGACCCAGTACTTC.

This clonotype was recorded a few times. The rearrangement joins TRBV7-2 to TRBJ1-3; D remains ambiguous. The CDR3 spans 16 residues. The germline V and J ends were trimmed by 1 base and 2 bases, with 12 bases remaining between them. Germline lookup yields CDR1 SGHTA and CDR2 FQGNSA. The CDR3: CASSLGPGAAGNTIYF. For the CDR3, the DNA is TGTGCCAGCAGCTTAGGACCGGGAGCGGCTGGAAACACCATATATTTT.

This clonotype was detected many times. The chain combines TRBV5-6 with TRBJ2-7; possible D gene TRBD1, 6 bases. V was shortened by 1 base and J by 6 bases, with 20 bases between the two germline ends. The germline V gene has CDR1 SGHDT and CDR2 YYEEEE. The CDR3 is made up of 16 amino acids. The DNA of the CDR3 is TGTGCCAGCAGCTTGTATTCGAGGTGGCAGGGGACCGAGCAGTACTTC. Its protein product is CASSLYSRWQGTEQYF.

The CDR3 loop reads CASSLGASAREQYF. DNA for the CDR3: TGCGCCAGCAGCTTGGGAGCTAGTGCCCGGGAGCAGTACTTC. The chain couples TRBV5-1 to TRBJ2-7; D is ambiguous. The CDR3 length is 14 residues. CDR1 SGHRS and CDR2 YFSETQ come from the germline V gene. The V and J ends lost 0 bases and 7 bases respectively, with 14 bases between them.

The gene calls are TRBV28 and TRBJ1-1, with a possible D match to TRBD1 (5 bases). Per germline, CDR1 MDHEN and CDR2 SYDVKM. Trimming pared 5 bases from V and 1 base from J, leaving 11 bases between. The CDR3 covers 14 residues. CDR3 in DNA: TGTGCCAGCAGTGGGGGGGGGAAGAACACTGAAGCTTTCTTT. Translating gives CASSGGGKNTEAFF.

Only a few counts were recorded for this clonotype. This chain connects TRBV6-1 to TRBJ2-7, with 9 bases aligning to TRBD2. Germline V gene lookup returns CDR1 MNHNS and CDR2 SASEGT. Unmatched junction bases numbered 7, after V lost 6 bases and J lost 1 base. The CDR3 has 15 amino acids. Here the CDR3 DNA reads TGTGCCAGCAGCCCTCCCCTAGCGGGGTCCTACGAGCAGTACTTC. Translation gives CASSPPLAGSYEQYF.

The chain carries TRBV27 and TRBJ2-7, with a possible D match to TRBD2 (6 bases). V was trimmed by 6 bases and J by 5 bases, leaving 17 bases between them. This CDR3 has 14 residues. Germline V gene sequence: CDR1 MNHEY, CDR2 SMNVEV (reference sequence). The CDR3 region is CASSPSGPPHEQYF. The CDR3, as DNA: TGTGCCAGCAGCCCGAGCGGGCCGCCCCACGAGCAGTACTTC.

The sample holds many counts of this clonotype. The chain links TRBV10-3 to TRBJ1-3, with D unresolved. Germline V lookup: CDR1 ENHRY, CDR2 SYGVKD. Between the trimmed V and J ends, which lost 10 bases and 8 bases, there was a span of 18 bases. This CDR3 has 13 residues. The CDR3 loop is CASYSGSGDTIYF. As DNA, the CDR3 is TGTGCCAGCTACTCGGGCTCTGGGGACACCATATATTTT.

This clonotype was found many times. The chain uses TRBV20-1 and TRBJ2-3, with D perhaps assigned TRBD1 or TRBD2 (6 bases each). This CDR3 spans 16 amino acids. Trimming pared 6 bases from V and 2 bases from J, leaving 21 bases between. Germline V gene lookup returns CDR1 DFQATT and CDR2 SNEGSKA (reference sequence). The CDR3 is CSALLGPRGHTDTQYF. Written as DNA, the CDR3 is TGCAGTGCCTTATTAGGGCCCCGGGGGCACACAGATACGCAGTATTTT.

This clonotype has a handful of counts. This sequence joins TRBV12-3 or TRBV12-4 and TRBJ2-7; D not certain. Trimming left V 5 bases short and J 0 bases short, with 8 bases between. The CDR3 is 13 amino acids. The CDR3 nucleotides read TGTGCCAGCAGTCCAGGACCCTCCTACGAGCAGTACTTC. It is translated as CASSPGPSYEQYF.

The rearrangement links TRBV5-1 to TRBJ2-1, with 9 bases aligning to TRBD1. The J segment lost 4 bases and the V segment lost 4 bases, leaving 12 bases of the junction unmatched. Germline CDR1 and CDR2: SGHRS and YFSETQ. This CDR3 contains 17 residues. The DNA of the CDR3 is TGCGCCAGCAGCCCTTCTTACGGAGGGACAGGGTACAATGAGCAGTTCTTC. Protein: CASSPSYGGTGYNEQFF.

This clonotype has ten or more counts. CDR3: CASSLDLGETQYF. The CDR3 DNA follows: TGTGCCAGCAGCTTAGATTTGGGGGAGACCCAGTACTTC. V gene TRBV11-2 combines with J gene TRBJ2-5, with D hard to call. V was trimmed by 0 bases and J by 5 bases, leaving 7 bases between them. Germline CDR1 SGHAT, CDR2 FQNNGV. This CDR3 contains 13 residues.

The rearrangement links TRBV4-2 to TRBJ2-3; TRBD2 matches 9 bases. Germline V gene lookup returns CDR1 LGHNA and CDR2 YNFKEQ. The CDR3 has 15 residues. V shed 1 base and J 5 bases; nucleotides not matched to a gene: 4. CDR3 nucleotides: TGTGCCAGCAGCCAAGGTTCGACTAGCGGAGATACGCAGTATTTT. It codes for CASSQGSTSGDTQYF.

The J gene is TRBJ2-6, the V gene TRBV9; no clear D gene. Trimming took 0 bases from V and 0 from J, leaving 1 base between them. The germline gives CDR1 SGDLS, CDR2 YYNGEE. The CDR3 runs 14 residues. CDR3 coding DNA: TGTGCCAGCAGCGTAGACTCTGGGGCCAACGTCCTGACTTTC. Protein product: CASSVDSGANVLTF.